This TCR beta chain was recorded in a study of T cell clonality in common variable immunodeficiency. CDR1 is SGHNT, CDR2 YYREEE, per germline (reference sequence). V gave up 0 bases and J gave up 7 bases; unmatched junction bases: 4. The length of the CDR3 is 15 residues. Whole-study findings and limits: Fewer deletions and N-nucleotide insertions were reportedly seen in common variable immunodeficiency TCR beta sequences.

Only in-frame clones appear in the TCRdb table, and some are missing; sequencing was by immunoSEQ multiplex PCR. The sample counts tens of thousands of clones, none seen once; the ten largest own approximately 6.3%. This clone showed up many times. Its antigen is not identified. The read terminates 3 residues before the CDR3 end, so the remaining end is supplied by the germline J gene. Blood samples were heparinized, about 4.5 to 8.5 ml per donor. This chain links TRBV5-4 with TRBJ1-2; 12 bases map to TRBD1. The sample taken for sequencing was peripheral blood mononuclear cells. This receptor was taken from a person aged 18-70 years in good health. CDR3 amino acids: CASSLGGQGAFGYTF. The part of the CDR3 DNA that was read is TGTGCCAGCAGCTTGGGGGGACAGGGGGCGTTTGGC.